This TCR beta chain was documented in a study of regulatory T cells in long-lasting Graves disease. The CDR3 has 14 amino acids. Trimming took 2 bases from V and 4 from J, leaving 8 bases between them. CDR1 is LGHDT, CDR2 YNNKEL, per germline (reference sequence). Noted time point: newly diagnosed GD, antithyroid drugs for less than 3 months. The TCR library was made from RNA extracted from PBMCs. With EDTA tubes as the receptacles, about 9 milliliters of peripheral blood were drawn. This clonotype came up many times. HTBI primers from iRepertoire and Arm-PCR of CDR3 regions yielded the TCR beta libraries. TCRdb passed the multiplex PCR reads through MiXCR, listing each CDR3 protein once. This table has about 430,000 distinct CDR3 sequences, 15% appearing once. These data also formed part of another study, on T cells in Graves' hyperthyroidism and ophthalmopathy. That paper states: TCR CDR3 regions were first amplified by RT-PCR with HTBI primers.

Sequences were derived from peripheral blood mononuclear cells (PBMCs), sampled at new diagnosis, from a patient treated with antithyroid drugs. This clonotype originated in a woman between 40 and 55 years old with Graves disease. The J gene is TRBJ1-4, the V gene TRBV3-1; D remains ambiguous. CDR3 bases: TGTGCCAGCAGCCAACGGCGGATTAATGAAAAACTGTTTTTT. Protein sequence: CASSQRRINEKLFF.